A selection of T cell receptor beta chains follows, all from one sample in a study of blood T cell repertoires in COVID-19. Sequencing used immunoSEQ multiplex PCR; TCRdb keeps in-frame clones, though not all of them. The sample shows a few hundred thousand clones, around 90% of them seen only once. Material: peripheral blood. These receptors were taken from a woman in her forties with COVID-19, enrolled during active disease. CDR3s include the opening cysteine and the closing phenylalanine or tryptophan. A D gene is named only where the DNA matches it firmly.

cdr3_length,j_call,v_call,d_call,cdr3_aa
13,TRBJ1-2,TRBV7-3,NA,CASSFGLLYGYTF
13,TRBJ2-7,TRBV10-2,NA,CASSVTSPYEQYF
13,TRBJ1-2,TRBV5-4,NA,CASRSTEFYGYTF
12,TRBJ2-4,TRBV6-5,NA,CASSPSRNIQYF
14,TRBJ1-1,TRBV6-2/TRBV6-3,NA,CASSYAGVDTEAFF
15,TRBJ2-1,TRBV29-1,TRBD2,CSARKRDSLYDEQFF
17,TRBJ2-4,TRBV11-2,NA,CASSLGGLSIAKNIQYF
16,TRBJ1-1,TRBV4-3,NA,CASSQGPRSGNTEAFF
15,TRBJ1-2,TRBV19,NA,CASTPTGDLNYGYTF
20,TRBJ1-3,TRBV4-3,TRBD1,CASSQEVETGSLHSGNTIYF
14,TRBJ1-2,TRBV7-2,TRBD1,CASSLQAQGYGYTF
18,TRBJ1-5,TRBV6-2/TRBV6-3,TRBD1,CASSFGTGGLPVNQPQHF
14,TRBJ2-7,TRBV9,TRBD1,CASSVGQGNYEQYF
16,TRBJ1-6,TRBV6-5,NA,CASSYSTGRVGSPLHF
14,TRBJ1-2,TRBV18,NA,CASSPDRENYGYTF
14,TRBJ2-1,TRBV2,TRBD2,CASSEVLAGVTGFF
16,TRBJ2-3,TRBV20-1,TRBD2,CSASTRTSGRTDTQYF
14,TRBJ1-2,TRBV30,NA,CAWSTGQANYGYTF
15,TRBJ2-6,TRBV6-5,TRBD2,CASVSAGDGANVLTF
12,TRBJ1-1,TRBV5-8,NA,CASSPSRTEAFF
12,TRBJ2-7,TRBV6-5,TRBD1,CATWTGTYEQYF
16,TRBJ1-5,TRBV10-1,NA,CATTGLLHRAYQPQHF
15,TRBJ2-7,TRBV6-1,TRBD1,CASSEGPGGSYEQYF
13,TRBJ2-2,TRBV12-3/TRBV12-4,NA,CASKTGNTGELFF
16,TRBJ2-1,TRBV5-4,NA,CASSLGVASSYNEQFF
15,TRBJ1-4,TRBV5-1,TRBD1,CASSLGTGPREKLFF
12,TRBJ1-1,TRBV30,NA,CALGHVNTEAFF
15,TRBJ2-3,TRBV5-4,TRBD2,CASSRTSGGTDTQYF
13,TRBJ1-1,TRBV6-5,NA,CATVPRYNTEAFF
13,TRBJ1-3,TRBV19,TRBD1,CASLRDRGNTIYF
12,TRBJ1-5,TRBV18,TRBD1,CASSRTGLPQHF
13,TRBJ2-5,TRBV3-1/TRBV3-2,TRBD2,CASSWEGGKTQYF
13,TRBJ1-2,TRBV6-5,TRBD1,CASRETGYYGYTF
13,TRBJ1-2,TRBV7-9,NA,CASSFPGRSGYTF
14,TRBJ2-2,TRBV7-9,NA,CASSLGVHTGELFF
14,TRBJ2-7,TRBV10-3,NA,CAISESRSSYEQYF